This is a list of T cell receptor beta chains from one sample in a study of T-cell memory formation after mild COVID-19. Via MiXCR, TCRdb re-called the 5' RACE reads, giving one row per CDR3 protein. Of hundreds of thousands of distinct CDR3 sequences in the sample, around 28% were seen once. The source material was PBMCs or a T cell subset sorted from them (not recorded which). The receptors stem from an adult woman who had mild COVID-19 (a few samples of this study predate the infection). Cell type and time point are not known. The CDR3 runs from the conserved cysteine through the conserved F or W. D genes are given only for firm matches. Only part of the rows carry a size: once, few, many, or a class if the clone is expanded.

V gene: TRBV4-2
clone size: .
D gene: TRBD2
J gene: TRBJ2-7
CDR3 protein: CASSQVEGLAGSIYEQYF
CDR3 DNA: TGTGCCAGCAGCCAAGTCGAGGGACTAGCCGGGAGTATCTACGAGCAGTACTTC

V gene: TRBV5-1
clone size: few
D gene: TRBD1
J gene: TRBJ2-7
CDR3 protein: CASRPTGLGEQYF
CDR3 DNA: TGCGCCAGCAGACCGACAGGGTTGGGCGAGCAGTACTTC

V gene: TRBV24-1
clone size: .
D gene: TRBD1
J gene: TRBJ1-1
CDR3 protein: CATSDGQGGNTEAFF
CDR3 DNA: TGTGCCACCAGTGATGGACAGGGTGGGAACACTGAAGCTTTCTTT

V gene: TRBV10-3
clone size: .
D gene: .
J gene: TRBJ2-1
CDR3 protein: CAIGEIYNEQFF
CDR3 DNA: TGTGCCATCGGGGAGATTTACAATGAGCAGTTCTTC

V gene: TRBV29-1
clone size: .
D gene: .
J gene: TRBJ2-6
CDR3 protein: CSVDEGFPGANVLTF
CDR3 DNA: TGCAGCGTTGACGAGGGTTTCCCTGGGGCCAACGTCCTGACTTTC

V gene: TRBV9
clone size: .
D gene: .
J gene: TRBJ1-2
CDR3 protein: CASSVGGSPSGRGYTF
CDR3 DNA: TGTGCCAGCAGCGTAGGAGGCAGCCCTTCTGGCCGGGGCTACACCTTC

V gene: TRBV6-2/TRBV6-3
clone size: .
D gene: TRBD2
J gene: TRBJ2-1
CDR3 protein: CASSFGSGYEQFF
CDR3 DNA: TGTGCCAGCAGTTTCGGTAGCGGGTACGAGCAGTTCTTC

V gene: TRBV14
clone size: few
D gene: TRBD1
J gene: TRBJ2-3
CDR3 protein: CASSPGQASTDTQYF
CDR3 DNA: TGTGCCAGCAGCCCCGGACAGGCTAGCACAGATACGCAGTATTTT

V gene: TRBV7-2
clone size: few
D gene: .
J gene: TRBJ2-1
CDR3 protein: CASSLVGVFSYNEQFF
CDR3 DNA: TGTGCCAGCAGCTTAGTCGGGGTCTTCTCCTACAATGAGCAGTTCTTC

V gene: TRBV7-2
clone size: .
D gene: TRBD2
J gene: TRBJ2-2
CDR3 protein: CASSLVLAGAGELFF
CDR3 DNA: TGTGCCAGCAGCTTGGTACTAGCGGGGGCCGGGGAGCTGTTTTTT

V gene: TRBV5-1
clone size: .
D gene: .
J gene: TRBJ1-1
CDR3 protein: CASSRVGGVNTEAFF
CDR3 DNA: TGCGCCAGCTCCCGGGTGGGGGGTGTGAACACTGAAGCTTTCTTT

V gene: TRBV7-2
clone size: .
D gene: .
J gene: TRBJ1-1
CDR3 protein: CASSFGVLWGTEAFF
CDR3 DNA: TGTGCCAGCAGTTTCGGTGTCTTGTGGGGCACTGAAGCTTTCTTT

V gene: TRBV20-1
clone size: .
D gene: TRBD1
J gene: TRBJ1-1
CDR3 protein: CSARDQQGANTEAFF
CDR3 DNA: TGCAGTGCTAGAGATCAGCAGGGGGCGAACACTGAAGCTTTCTTT

V gene: TRBV4-3
clone size: .
D gene: TRBD2
J gene: TRBJ2-3
CDR3 protein: CASSQEVGLAGGRYSTDTQYF
CDR3 DNA: TGCGCCAGCAGCCAAGAGGTTGGACTAGCGGGAGGAAGATATAGCACAGATACGCAGTATTTT

V gene: TRBV12-3/TRBV12-4
clone size: few
D gene: TRBD1
J gene: TRBJ2-1
CDR3 protein: CASSRGQGGNNEQFF
CDR3 DNA: TGTGCCAGCAGTAGGGGACAGGGGGGTAACAATGAGCAGTTCTTC

V gene: TRBV5-6
clone size: many
D gene: TRBD1
J gene: TRBJ2-7
CDR3 protein: CASSFGTGLYEQYF
CDR3 DNA: TGCGCCAGCAGCTTTGGGACAGGACTCTACGAGCAGTACTTC

V gene: TRBV11-2
clone size: .
D gene: .
J gene: TRBJ2-7
CDR3 protein: CASSLGRGPYEQYF
CDR3 DNA: TGTGCCAGCAGCTTAGGGCGGGGACCCTACGAGCAGTACTTC

V gene: TRBV7-9
clone size: few
D gene: .
J gene: TRBJ2-1
CDR3 protein: CASSLGSRGDNNEQFF
CDR3 DNA: TGTGCCAGCAGCTTAGGTTCAAGGGGGGACAACAATGAGCAGTTCTTC

V gene: TRBV24-1
clone size: few
D gene: .
J gene: TRBJ2-1
CDR3 protein: CATSAPSRNEQFF
CDR3 DNA: TGTGCCACCAGTGCCCCAAGCCGCAATGAGCAGTTCTTC

V gene: TRBV24-1
clone size: few
D gene: .
J gene: TRBJ2-5
CDR3 protein: CATSDRTIPGLDTETQYF
CDR3 DNA: TGTGCCACCAGTGATCGGACAATCCCGGGCCTCGATACGGAGACCCAGTACTTC

V gene: TRBV9
clone size: .
D gene: TRBD1
J gene: TRBJ1-1
CDR3 protein: CASSVVRYWTGVRGTEAFF
CDR3 DNA: TGTGCCAGCAGCGTCGTTAGGTACTGGACAGGGGTACGGGGCACTGAAGCTTTCTTT

V gene: TRBV9
clone size: .
D gene: .
J gene: TRBJ1-2
CDR3 protein: CASSVDDSDGYTF
CDR3 DNA: TGTGCCAGCAGCGTAGACGATTCGGATGGCTACACCTTC

V gene: TRBV6-5
clone size: few
D gene: TRBD2
J gene: TRBJ2-3
CDR3 protein: CASSYGGGSRHTQYF
CDR3 DNA: TGTGCCAGCAGTTACGGCGGCGGGAGTAGGCATACGCAGTATTTT

V gene: TRBV7-6
clone size: .
D gene: TRBD2
J gene: TRBJ2-5
CDR3 protein: CASSFSLRGGNFKETQYF
CDR3 DNA: TGTGCCAGCAGCTTCTCGCTGCGGGGGGGCAACTTTAAAGAGACCCAGTACTTC

V gene: TRBV7-2
clone size: many
D gene: .
J gene: TRBJ2-2
CDR3 protein: CASTRQSPTGELFF
CDR3 DNA: TGTGCCAGCACCCGACAGTCGCCCACCGGGGAGCTGTTTTTT

V gene: TRBV20-1
clone size: .
D gene: .
J gene: TRBJ2-7
CDR3 protein: CSARPGYEQYF
CDR3 DNA: TGCAGTGCTAGACCGGGGTACGAGCAGTACTTC

V gene: TRBV12-3/TRBV12-4
clone size: few
D gene: TRBD1
J gene: TRBJ1-1
CDR3 protein: CASSSHRGRVKGTEAFF
CDR3 DNA: TGTGCCAGCAGTTCCCACAGGGGGCGGGTGAAAGGCACTGAAGCTTTCTTT

V gene: TRBV20-1
clone size: .
D gene: .
J gene: TRBJ2-1
CDR3 protein: CSAHLDWRGDYNEQFF
CDR3 DNA: TGCAGTGCTCACCTCGACTGGAGAGGGGACTACAATGAGCAGTTCTTC

V gene: TRBV20-1
clone size: .
D gene: TRBD2
J gene: TRBJ2-1
CDR3 protein: CSARSPLAGGSNEQFF
CDR3 DNA: TGCAGTGCTAGGTCCCCTCTAGCGGGAGGGAGCAATGAGCAGTTCTTC

V gene: TRBV5-1
clone size: few
D gene: TRBD2
J gene: TRBJ2-7
CDR3 protein: CASSLPLAGGDEQYF
CDR3 DNA: TGCGCCAGCAGCTTGCCGCTAGCGGGAGGGGACGAGCAGTACTTC

V gene: TRBV7-3
clone size: .
D gene: TRBD1
J gene: TRBJ2-5
CDR3 protein: CASSLGQGAFETQYF
CDR3 DNA: TGTGCCAGCAGCTTAGGACAGGGGGCGTTTGAGACCCAGTACTTC